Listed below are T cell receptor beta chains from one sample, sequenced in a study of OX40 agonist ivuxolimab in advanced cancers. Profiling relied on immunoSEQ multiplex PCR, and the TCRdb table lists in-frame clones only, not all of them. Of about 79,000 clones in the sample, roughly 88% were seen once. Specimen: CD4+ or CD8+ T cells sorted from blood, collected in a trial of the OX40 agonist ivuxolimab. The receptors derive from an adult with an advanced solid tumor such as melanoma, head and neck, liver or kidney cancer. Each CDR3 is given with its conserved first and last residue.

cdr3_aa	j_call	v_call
CASSASGDTQYF	TRBJ2-3	TRBV9
CAGDYSSYNEQFF	TRBJ2-1	TRBV19
CASSQSRLTYEQYF	TRBJ2-7	TRBV14
CASSPYPNTGELFF	TRBJ2-2	TRBV11-2
CASRAPLEGKQETQYF	TRBJ2-5	TRBV6-6
CASSTGTSTNEQFF	TRBJ2-1	TRBV7-3
CASSLANGRSGEKLFF	TRBJ1-4	TRBV5-1
CASSLVPDSIEAFF	TRBJ1-1	TRBV5-1
CASSRSGMAADTQYF	TRBJ2-3	TRBV7-3
CAWSVLRGQRDNEQFF	TRBJ2-1	TRBV30
CASSHRTHNEQFF	TRBJ2-1	TRBV13
CASSPTGGYEQFF	TRBJ2-1	TRBV10-1
CASSFYNAAPEKLFF	TRBJ1-4	TRBV13
CASSQAAAGVETQYF	TRBJ2-5	TRBV5-1
CASSIPPRDRTLGYTF	TRBJ1-2	TRBV19
CASRGFYNEQFF	TRBJ2-1	TRBV11-2
CASSDRDILQETQYF	TRBJ2-5	TRBV2
CASSQGLFGLAGYNEQFF	TRBJ2-1	TRBV4-1
CASSPSNIGEKLFF	TRBJ1-4	TRBV5-5
CASSQVDSHTGELFF	TRBJ2-2	TRBV11-2
CASSLDRGTGELFF	TRBJ2-2	TRBV5-1
CASSDTGVDYGYTF	TRBJ1-2	TRBV10-2
CASSSPLAGGYEQYF	TRBJ2-7	TRBV5-4